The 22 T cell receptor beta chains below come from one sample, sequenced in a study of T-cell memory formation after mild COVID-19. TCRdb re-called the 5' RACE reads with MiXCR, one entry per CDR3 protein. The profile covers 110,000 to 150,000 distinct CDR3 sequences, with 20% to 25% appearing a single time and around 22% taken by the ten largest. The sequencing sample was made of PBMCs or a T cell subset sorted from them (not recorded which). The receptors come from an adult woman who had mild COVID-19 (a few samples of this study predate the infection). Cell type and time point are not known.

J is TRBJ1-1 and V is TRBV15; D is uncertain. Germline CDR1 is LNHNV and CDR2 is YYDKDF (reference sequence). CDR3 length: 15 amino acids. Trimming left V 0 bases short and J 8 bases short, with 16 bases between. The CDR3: CATSRDLGSTSEAFF. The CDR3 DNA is TGTGCCACCAGCAGAGATCTAGGAAGCACCAGCGAAGCTTTCTTT.

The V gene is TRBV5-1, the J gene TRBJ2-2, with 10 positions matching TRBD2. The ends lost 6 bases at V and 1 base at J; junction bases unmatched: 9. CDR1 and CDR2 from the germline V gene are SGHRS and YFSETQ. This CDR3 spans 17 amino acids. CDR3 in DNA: TGCGCCAGCACCCCTGAACAGCGGGAGGGGAACACCGGGGAGCTGTTTTTT. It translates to CASTPEQREGNTGELFF.

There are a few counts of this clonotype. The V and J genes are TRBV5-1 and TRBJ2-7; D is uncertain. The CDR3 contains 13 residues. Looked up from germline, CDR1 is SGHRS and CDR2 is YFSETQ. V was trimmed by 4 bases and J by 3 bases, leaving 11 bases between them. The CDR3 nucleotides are TGCGCCAGCAGCAAGCAAGAGGACTACGAGCAGTACTTC. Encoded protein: CASSKQEDYEQYF.

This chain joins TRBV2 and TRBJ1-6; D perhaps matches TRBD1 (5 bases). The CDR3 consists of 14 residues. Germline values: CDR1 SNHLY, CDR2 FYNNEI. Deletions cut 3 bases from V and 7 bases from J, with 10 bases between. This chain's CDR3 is CASSDLDSNSPLHF. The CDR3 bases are TGTGCCAGCAGTGACCTAGACAGCAATTCACCCCTCCACTTT.

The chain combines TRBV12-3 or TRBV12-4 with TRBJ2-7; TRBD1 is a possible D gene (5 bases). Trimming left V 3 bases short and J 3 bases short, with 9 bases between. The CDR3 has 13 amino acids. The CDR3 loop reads CASSFQGNYEQYF. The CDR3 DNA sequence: TGTGCCAGCAGTTTTCAGGGAAACTACGAGCAGTACTTC.

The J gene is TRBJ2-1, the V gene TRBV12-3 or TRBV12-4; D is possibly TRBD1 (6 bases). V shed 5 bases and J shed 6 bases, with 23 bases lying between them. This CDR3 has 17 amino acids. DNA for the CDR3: TGTGCCAGCAGTGACCCGCGAAGGGGGAGATTCGCCAATGAGCAGTTCTTC. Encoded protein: CASSDPRRGRFANEQFF.

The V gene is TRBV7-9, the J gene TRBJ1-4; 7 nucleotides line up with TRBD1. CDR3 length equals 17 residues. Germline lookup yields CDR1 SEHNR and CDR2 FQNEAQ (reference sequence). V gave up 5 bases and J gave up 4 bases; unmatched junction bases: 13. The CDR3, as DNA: TGTGCCAGCAGCACCCTTCTCCCGGGACAGCATAATGAAAAACTGTTTTTT. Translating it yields CASSTLLPGQHNEKLFF.

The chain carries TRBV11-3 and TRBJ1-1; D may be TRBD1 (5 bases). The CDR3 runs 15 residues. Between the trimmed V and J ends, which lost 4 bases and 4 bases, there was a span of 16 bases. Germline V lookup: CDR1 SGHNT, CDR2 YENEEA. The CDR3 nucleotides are TGTGCCAGCAGCTCAAGGGGAGGGGTCGGCACTGAAGCTTTCTTT. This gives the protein CASSSRGGVGTEAFF.

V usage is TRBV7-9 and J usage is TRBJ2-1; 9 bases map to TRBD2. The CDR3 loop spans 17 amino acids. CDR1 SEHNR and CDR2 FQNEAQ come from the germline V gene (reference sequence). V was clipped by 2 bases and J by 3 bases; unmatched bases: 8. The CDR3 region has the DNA TGTGCCAGCAGCTTAAGTTTAGCGGGAGTAGGCTACAATGAGCAGTTCTTC. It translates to CASSLSLAGVGYNEQFF.

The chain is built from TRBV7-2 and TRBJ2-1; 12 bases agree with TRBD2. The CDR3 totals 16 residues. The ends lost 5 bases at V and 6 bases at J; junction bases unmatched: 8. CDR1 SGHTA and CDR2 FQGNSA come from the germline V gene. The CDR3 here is CASSQTSGSEGNEQFF. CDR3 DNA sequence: TGTGCCAGCAGCCAGACTAGCGGGAGCGAGGGCAATGAGCAGTTCTTC.

This CDR3 reads CASSLWLAGVSGGEQFF. CDR3 coding DNA: TGTGCCAGCAGCTTATGGCTAGCGGGAGTCTCGGGAGGTGAGCAGTTCTTC. The rearrangement links TRBV7-2 to TRBJ2-1; 10 bases line up with TRBD2. The CDR3 extends over 17 amino acids. The J segment lost 9 bases and the V segment lost 2 bases, leaving 13 bases of the junction unmatched. Germline CDR1 SGHTA, CDR2 FQGNSA.

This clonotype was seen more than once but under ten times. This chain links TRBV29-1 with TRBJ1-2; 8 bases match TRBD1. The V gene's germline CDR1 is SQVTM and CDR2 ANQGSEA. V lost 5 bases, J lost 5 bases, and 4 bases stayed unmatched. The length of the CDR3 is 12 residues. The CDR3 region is CSVMTGVYGYTF. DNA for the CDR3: TGCAGCGTTATGACAGGGGTGTATGGCTACACCTTC. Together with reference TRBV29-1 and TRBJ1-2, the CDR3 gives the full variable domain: SAVISQKPSRDICQRGTSLTIQCQVDSQVTMMFWYRQQPGQSLTLIATANQGSEATYESGFVIDKFPISRPNLTFSTLTVSNMSPEDSSIYLCSVMTGVYGYTFGSGTRLTVV.

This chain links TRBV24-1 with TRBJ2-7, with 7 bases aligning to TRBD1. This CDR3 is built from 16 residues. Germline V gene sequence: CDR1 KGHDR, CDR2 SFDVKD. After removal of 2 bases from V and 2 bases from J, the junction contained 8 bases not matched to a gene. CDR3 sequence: CATSDSTGRRTYEQYF. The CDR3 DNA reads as TGTGCCACCAGTGATTCGACAGGGAGACGAACCTACGAGCAGTACTTC.

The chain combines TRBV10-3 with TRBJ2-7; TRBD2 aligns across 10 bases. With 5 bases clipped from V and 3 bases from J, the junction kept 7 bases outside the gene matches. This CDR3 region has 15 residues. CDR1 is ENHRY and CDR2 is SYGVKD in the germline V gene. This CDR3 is CAISTPASGGYEQYF. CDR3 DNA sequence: TGTGCCATCAGTACCCCGGCTAGCGGGGGCTACGAGCAGTACTTC.

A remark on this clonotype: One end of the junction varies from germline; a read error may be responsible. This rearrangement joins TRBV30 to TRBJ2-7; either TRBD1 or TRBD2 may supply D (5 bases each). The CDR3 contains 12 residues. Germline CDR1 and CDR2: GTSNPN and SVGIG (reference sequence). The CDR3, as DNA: TGTGCCGGGAGTTCGACAGACTATGTGCAGTACTTC. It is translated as CAGSSTDYVQYF.

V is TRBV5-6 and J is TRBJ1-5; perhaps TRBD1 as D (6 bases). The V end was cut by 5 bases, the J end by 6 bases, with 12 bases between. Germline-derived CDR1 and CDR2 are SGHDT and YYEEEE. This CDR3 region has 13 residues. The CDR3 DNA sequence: TGTGCCAGCAGTCCACAGGGACGTCAGCCCCAGCATTTT. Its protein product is CASSPQGRQPQHF.

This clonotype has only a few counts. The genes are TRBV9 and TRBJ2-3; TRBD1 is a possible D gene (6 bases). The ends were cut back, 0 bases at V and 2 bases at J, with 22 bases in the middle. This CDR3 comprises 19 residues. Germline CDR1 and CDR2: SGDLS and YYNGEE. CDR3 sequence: CASSVGLVATGPATDTQYF. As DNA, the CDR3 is TGTGCCAGCAGCGTAGGACTGGTGGCTACAGGGCCAGCCACAGATACGCAGTATTTT.

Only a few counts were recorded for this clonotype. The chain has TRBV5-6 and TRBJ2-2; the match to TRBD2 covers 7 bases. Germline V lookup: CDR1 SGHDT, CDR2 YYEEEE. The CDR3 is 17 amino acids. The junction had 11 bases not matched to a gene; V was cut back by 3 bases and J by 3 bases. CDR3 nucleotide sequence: TGTGCCAGCAGCTCTGGACTAGATCGGGTTGACACCGGGGAGCTGTTTTTT. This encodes CASSSGLDRVDTGELFF. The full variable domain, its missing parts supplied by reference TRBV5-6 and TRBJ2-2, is DAGVTQSPTHLIKTRGQQVTLRCSPKSGHDTVSWYQQALGQGPQFIFQYYEEEERQRGNFPDRFSGHQFPNYSSELNVNALLLGDSALYLCASSSGLDRVDTGELFFGEGSRLTVL.

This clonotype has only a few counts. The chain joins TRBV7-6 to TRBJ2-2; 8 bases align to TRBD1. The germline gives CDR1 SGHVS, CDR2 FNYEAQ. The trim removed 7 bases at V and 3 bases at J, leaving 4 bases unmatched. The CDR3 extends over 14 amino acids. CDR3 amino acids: CASMGQAHTGELFF. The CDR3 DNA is TGTGCCAGCATGGGACAGGCCCACACCGGGGAGCTGTTTTTT.

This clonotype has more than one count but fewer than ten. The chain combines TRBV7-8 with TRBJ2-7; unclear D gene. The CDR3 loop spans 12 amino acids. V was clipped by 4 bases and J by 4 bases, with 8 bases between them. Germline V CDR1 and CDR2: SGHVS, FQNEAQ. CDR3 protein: CASSYPSYEQYF. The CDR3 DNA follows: TGTGCCAGCAGCTACCCCTCATACGAGCAGTACTTC. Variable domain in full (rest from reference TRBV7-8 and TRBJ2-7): GAGVSQSPRYKVAKRGQDVALRCDPISGHVSLFWYQQALGQGPEFLTYFQNEAQLDKSGLPSDRFFAERPEGSVSTLKIQRTQQEDSAVYLCASSYPSYEQYFGPGTRLTVT.

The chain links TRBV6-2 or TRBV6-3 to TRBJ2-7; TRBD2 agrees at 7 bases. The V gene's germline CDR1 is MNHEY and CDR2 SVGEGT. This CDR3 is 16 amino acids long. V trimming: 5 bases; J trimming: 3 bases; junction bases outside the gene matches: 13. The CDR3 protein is CASSPPGLHDHYEQYF. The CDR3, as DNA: TGTGCCAGCAGTCCCCCGGGACTACACGACCACTACGAGCAGTACTTC.

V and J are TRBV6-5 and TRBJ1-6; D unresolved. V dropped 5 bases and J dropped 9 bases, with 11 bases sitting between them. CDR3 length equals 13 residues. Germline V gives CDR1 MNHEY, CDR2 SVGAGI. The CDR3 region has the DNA TGTGCCAGCAGTCTCTTCGTAGGTTCACCCCTCCACTTT. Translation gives CASSLFVGSPLHF.